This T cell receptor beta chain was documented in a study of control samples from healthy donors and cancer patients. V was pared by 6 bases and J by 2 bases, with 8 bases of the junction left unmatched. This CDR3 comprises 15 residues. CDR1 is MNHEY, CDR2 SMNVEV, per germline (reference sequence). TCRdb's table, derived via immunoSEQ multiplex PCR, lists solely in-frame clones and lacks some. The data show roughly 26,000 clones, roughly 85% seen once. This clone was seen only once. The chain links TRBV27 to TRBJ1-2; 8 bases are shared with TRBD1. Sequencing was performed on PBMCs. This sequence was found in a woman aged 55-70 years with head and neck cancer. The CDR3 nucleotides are TGTGCCAGCAGACCCCACCGACAGGGGAACTATGGCTACACCTTC. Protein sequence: CASRPHRQGNYGYTF.